This T cell receptor beta chain came from a study of T cells after posttransplantation cyclophosphamide. The study, taken as a whole, reports: Skin or GI-infiltrating T cells shared few TRB sequences with blood.

The length of the CDR3 is 17 residues. From germline, CDR1 is SGHNT and CDR2 YENEEA. This clone was picked up many times. Its target is not known. In the same sample, other DNA sequences code for this CDR3. Generated by immunoSEQ multiplex PCR, the TCRdb table keeps only in-frame clones and is missing some. Listed here are 35,000 to 55,000 clones without any singletons, the top ten holding approximately 2.4%. Sequencing was carried out using PBMCs. The genes are TRBV11-3 and TRBJ2-7, with TRBD2 matching 9 bases. This receptor was obtained from a man in his forties or fifties in good health, CMV-negative, and a related stem cell transplant donor. CDR3 protein: CASSLFSGGQSSYEQYV. CDR3 DNA sequence: TGTGCCAGCAGCTTATTTAGCGGGGGACAAAGCTCCTACGAGCAGTATGTC.